The rows below give T cell receptor beta chains drawn from one sample of a study of OX40 agonist ivuxolimab in advanced cancers. The assay was immunoSEQ multiplex PCR, and TCRdb's table has in-frame clones only and misses some. The sample contains 55,000 to 60,000 clones, 75% to 85% of which appear only once. The sample in question was CD4+ or CD8+ T cells sorted from blood, obtained in a trial of the OX40 agonist ivuxolimab. The receptors originated from an adult with an advanced solid tumor such as melanoma, head and neck, liver or kidney cancer. The CDR3 runs from the conserved cysteine through the conserved F or W. D genes are given only for firm matches. Rows may omit the clone size; those that give it use once, few, many or a size class.

v_call,d_call,clone_size,j_call,cdr3_nt,cdr3_aa
TRBV7-8,TRBD1,NA,TRBJ1-2,TGTGCCAGCAGCTTAGCCCAGACAGGGGGTTTTGGCTACACCTTC,CASSLAQTGGFGYTF
TRBV6-1,NA,few,TRBJ1-5,TGTGCCAGCAGTGATACAACAGGGAGGGCCCAGCATTTT,CASSDTTGRAQHF
TRBV7-8,NA,few,TRBJ1-1,TGTGCCAGCAGCTTAGCGGGCGAAGCTTTCTTT,CASSLAGEAFF
TRBV7-2,TRBD1,NA,TRBJ2-5,TGTGCCAGCAGCCTGGTAGGGGGCAAAGAGACCCAGTACTTC,CASSLVGGKETQYF
TRBV5-1,NA,NA,TRBJ1-1,TGCGCCAGCACGACTCAGGGGCAGGGCACTGAAGCTTTCTTT,CASTTQGQGTEAFF
TRBV7-9,NA,NA,TRBJ1-5,TGTGCCAGCAGCCCTAATAGCAATCAGCCCCAGCATTTT,CASSPNSNQPQHF
TRBV29-1,NA,NA,TRBJ2-5,TGCAGCGTTGGACACGGGCAAGAGACCCAGTACTTC,CSVGHGQETQYF
TRBV7-3,NA,NA,TRBJ2-2,TGTGCCAGCAGCTTAAACAGGGTCAACACCGGGGAGCTGTTTTTT,CASSLNRVNTGELFF
TRBV4-1,NA,NA,TRBJ2-5,TGCGCCAGCAGCCAGGGGTCAGGGGCGGGAGAGACCCAGTACTTC,CASSQGSGAGETQYF
TRBV5-1,NA,NA,TRBJ2-7,TGCGCCAGCAGCTTGGCCGTTCAGTCCAAATCCTACGAGCGGTACTTC,CASSLAVQSKSYERYF
TRBV2,TRBD2,NA,TRBJ2-3,TGTGCCAGCAGTGTAGCGGGAACTAGCACAGATACGCAGTATTTT,CASSVAGTSTDTQYF
TRBV27,TRBD1,NA,TRBJ2-1,TGTGCCAGCAGTTTCCTAATGGACAGGGCGGACCGACGCAGGGAGCAGTTCTTC,CASSFLMDRADRRREQFF
TRBV6-5,NA,NA,TRBJ2-7,TGTGCCAGCAGGTTAGCTATCTCAAGCTTGGAGCAGTACTTC,CASRLAISSLEQYF
TRBV2,TRBD1,NA,TRBJ1-1,TGTGCCAGCGGGGAACAGGGGTCCACTGAAGCTTTCTTT,CASGEQGSTEAFF
TRBV6-1,TRBD1,NA,TRBJ1-1,TGTGCCAGCAGGTTGGGACAGGGCATCGGGACTGAAGCTTTCTTT,CASRLGQGIGTEAFF
TRBV6-1,NA,NA,TRBJ1-2,TGTGCCAGCGACCCAGTCGCCCCCTTCTATGGCTACACCTTC,CASDPVAPFYGYTF
TRBV5-1,NA,NA,TRBJ1-4,TGCGCCAGCAGCTCAGGCGGGGGGCTCACTAATGAAAAACTGTTTTTT,CASSSGGGLTNEKLFF
TRBV29-1,TRBD1,NA,TRBJ1-4,TGCAGCGTTGAAGATTTCAGACAGGGACAAGGTGAAAAACTGTTTTTT,CSVEDFRQGQGEKLFF
TRBV18,TRBD2,NA,TRBJ2-5,TGTGCCAGCTCACCTGGGACTAGCGGAGAGACCCAGTACTTC,CASSPGTSGETQYF
TRBV7-3,NA,NA,TRBJ1-1,TGTGCCAGCAGCCCCGGTCGGGGGCGGACTGAAGCTTTCTTT,CASSPGRGRTEAFF
TRBV19,NA,once,TRBJ1-5,TGTGCCAGTAATGAACCGGCGAATCAGCCCCAGCATTTT,CASNEPANQPQHF
TRBV29-1,NA,NA,TRBJ1-1,NA,CSAVLGGGVTEAFF